Only a few counts were recorded for the clone carrying this TCR beta chain. With 2 bases clipped from V and 0 bases from J, the junction kept 5 bases outside the gene matches. Germline V lookup: CDR1 LGHNA, CDR2 YNFKEQ. The CDR3 is 17 amino acids. The data stem from a study of graft-versus-host responses after intestinal transplantation. Study-level results: Allograft clonal ratios (graft-versus-host to host-versus-graft) were high in patients who had graft-donor T cell macrochimerism.

TCRdb's copy holds only in-frame clones and misses some; the assay was immunoSEQ multiplex PCR. The table has about 14,000 clones, roughly 28% seen once. This receptor was taken from a human patient who received an intestinal transplant. The chain links TRBV4-2 to TRBJ2-1; 9 bases agree with TRBD2. The source was alloreactive CD4+ T cells from a mixed lymphocyte reaction culture, collected before intestinal transplant. Stated subset: CFSE-low proliferating T cells sorted from approximately 6-day pre-transplant mixed lymphocyte reaction (GvH or HvG direction). CDR3 loop: CASSQIRSGSSYNEQFF. Written as DNA, the CDR3 is TGTGCCAGCAGCCAAATACGTAGCGGGAGCTCCTACAATGAGCAGTTCTTC.